This T cell receptor beta chain was obtained from a study of shared clonotypes between healthy human individuals. This CDR3 region has 15 residues. In germline, CDR1 is SQVTM, CDR2 ANQGSEA. V was shortened by 1 base and J by 6 bases, with 19 bases between the two germline ends. Profiled with immunoSEQ multiplex PCR; TCRdb holds only in-frame clones, not every one. The repertoire has 1 million to 1.3 million clones, 78% of them found once; the top ten carry roughly 0.55%. V is TRBV29-1 and J is TRBJ2-7; TRBD1 might be the D (7 bases). The origin of this receptor is a man aged 18 to 35 in good health. Some clones in this sample may be carry-over from other donors' samples. The sequenced sample was memory CD4+ T cells from PBMCs. Subset noted: CD45RA-negative fraction. CDR3: CSVEGYVEGAGEQYF. The CDR3 nucleotides are TGCAGCGTTGAAGGTTATGTGGAGGGGGCGGGCGAGCAGTACTTC.